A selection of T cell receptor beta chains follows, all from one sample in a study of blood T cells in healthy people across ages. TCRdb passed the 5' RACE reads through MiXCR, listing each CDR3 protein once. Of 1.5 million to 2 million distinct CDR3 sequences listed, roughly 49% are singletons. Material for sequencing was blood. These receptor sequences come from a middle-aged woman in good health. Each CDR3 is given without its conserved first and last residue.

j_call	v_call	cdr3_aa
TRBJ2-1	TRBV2	ASSGLGQNEQF
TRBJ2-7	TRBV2	ASRLTGPSYEQY
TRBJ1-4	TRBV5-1	ASSNGGANEKLF
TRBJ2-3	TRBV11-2	ASSLRSGAGTSGRRVTDTQY
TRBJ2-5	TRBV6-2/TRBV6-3	ASSRGTGLIYETQY
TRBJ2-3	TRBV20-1	RVAPTLAGGPGYTDTQY
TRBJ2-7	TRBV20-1	SAERGDSGGYEQY
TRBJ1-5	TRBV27	ASSKSTRGPESGNQPQH
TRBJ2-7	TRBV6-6	ASGWAEQY
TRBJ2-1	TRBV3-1	ASRGAEPYNEQF
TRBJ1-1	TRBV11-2	ASSSRQGGKNTEAF
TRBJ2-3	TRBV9	ASSLTTTSGGPTDTQY
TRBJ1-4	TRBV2	ASSEEGAIGEKLF
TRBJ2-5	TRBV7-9	ASEARQETQY
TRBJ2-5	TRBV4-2	ASSQRGGRGETQY
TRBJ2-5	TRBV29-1	SVEFEGTQY
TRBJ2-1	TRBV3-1	ASSQVRGGNEQF
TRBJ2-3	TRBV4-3	ASSFRTSVTDTQY
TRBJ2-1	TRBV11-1	ASSLGALAATFNEQF
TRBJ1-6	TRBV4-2	ASTRKSSYNSPLH
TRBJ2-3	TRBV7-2	ASSLKGGESTDTQY
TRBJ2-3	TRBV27	ASSWKGRSTDTQY
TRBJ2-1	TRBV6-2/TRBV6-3	ASSYSRKPDHSYNEQF
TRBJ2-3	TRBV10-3	AIRSSIDFDTQY
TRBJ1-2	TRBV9	ASRDAGPYT
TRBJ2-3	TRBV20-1	SAPLLAGGRTDTQY
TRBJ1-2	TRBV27	ASSLGAGQGLGYT
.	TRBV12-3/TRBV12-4	ASSLSTETETQY
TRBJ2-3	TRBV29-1	SVGVGASTDTQY
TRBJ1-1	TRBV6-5	ASIKGGMNTEAF
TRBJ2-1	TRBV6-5	ASSYSKGLAGVYEQF
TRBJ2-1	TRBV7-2	ASSLHPSSGGVEQF
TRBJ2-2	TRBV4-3	ASSQEDGNTGELF
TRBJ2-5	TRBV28	ASSFSVVQETQY
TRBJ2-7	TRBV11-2	ASSPAPGSYEQY
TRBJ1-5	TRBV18	ASSPQGASNQPQH
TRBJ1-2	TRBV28	ASRTSGNYGYT